A selection of T cell receptor beta chains follows, all from one sample in a study of T cell responses to AZD1222 COVID-19 vaccine. Clones were sequenced by immunoSEQ multiplex PCR, and TCRdb holds only the in-frame ones, with some missing. The profile covers just under 90,000 clones, with about 90% appearing a single time and approximately 10% taken by the ten largest. This material consisted of peripheral blood, taken on day 0 of MenACWY control vaccination. These receptors were obtained from an adult in good health. Both conserved end residues are part of each CDR3. A D gene is named only where the DNA matches it firmly. Clone size is not always given. Where it is, it says once, few, many or a class for expanded clones.

clone_size | j_call | d_call | v_call | cdr3_nt | cdr3_aa
. | TRBJ1-6 | . | TRBV7-8 | TGTGCCAGCAGCTTTCAGGGATCACCCCTCCACTTT | CASSFQGSPLHF
once | TRBJ2-3 | TRBD2 | TRBV7-2 | TGTGCCAGCAGCAAGCGGACTAGCGGCATAACAGATACGCAGTATTTT | CASSKRTSGITDTQYF
. | TRBJ1-5 | . | TRBV24-1 | TGTGCCACCAGTACCAGGGGCAATCAGCCCCAGCATTTT | CATSTRGNQPQHF
. | TRBJ2-7 | . | TRBV29-1 | TGCAGCGTTGAAGAATCCCGGGCCGACGAGCAGTACTTC | CSVEESRADEQYF
many | TRBJ2-1 | TRBD2 | TRBV10-3 | TGTGCCATCAGTGATGGGACTAGCGGGGGCGAGCAGTTCTTC | CAISDGTSGGEQFF
once | TRBJ2-7 | . | TRBV5-5 | TGTGCCAGCAGCTTTGACAGGCCTTCCTACGAGCAGTACTTC | CASSFDRPSYEQYF
. | TRBJ1-2 | . | TRBV19 | TGTGCCAGTAGATCCCGTGGGACAAGCTATGGCTACACCTTC | CASRSRGTSYGYTF
. | TRBJ1-6 | TRBD1 | TRBV30 | TGTGCCCTCTCCTCGACAGGGAAATACTCACCCCTCCACTTT | CALSSTGKYSPLHF
few | TRBJ2-5 | . | TRBV9 | TGTGCCAGCAGCGCGGCTAGATCAGAGACCCAGTACTTC | CASSAARSETQYF
. | TRBJ1-1 | . | TRBV2 | TGTGCCAGCAGTCCCGGGGCTATCTCGACTGAAGCTTTCTTT | CASSPGAISTEAFF
. | TRBJ2-5 | . | TRBV7-2 | TGTGCCAGCAGCTTCACAGGGCAAGAGACCCAGTACTTC | CASSFTGQETQYF
. | TRBJ2-3 | . | TRBV2 | TGTGCCAGCAGTGGTACGGTCGCAGATACGCAGTATTTT | CASSGTVADTQYF
. | TRBJ2-4 | TRBD2 | TRBV10-3 | TGTGCCACGGCCGGGACTAGCGATAACATTCAGTACTTC | CATAGTSDNIQYF
. | TRBJ2-3 | . | TRBV3-1/TRBV3-2 | TGTGCCAGCAGCCGAGACCTCACAGATACGCAGTATTTT | CASSRDLTDTQYF
. | TRBJ1-1 | TRBD1 | TRBV19 | TGTGCCAGTAGTATCAGAAGAGACAGGGACAACACTGAAGCTTTCTTT | CASSIRRDRDNTEAFF
. | TRBJ1-2 | . | TRBV28 | TGTGCCAGCAGCCCGGGGGGCCAATATGGCTACACCTTC | CASSPGGQYGYTF
. | TRBJ2-7 | TRBD2 | TRBV18 | TGTGCCAGCTCACCACGGGAGGGAATCTACGAGCAGTACTTC | CASSPREGIYEQYF
. | TRBJ1-5 | . | TRBV6-2/TRBV6-3 | TGTGCCAGCAGCCCTCGAAGCGCCAATCAGCCCCAGCATTTT | CASSPRSANQPQHF
. | TRBJ2-3 | . | TRBV2 | TGTGCCAGCGATCGGGGTGGAGAAGATACGCAGTATTTT | CASDRGGEDTQYF